This T cell receptor (beta chain) was obtained from a study of shared clonotypes between healthy human individuals. Across the study: Two female and a few male donors aged 18 to 49 were enrolled. The study, taken as a whole, reports: For naive CD4 cells, 4% to 5% of clonotypes were shared across a handful of donors. In general, naive subsets displayed greater estimated richness than memory subsets did.

Germline lookup yields CDR1 GTSNPN and CDR2 SVGIG (reference sequence). The CDR3 is 14 amino acids. V lost 3 bases to trimming and J lost 1 base, with 12 bases between them. Donors comprised healthy HIV-negative adults lacking recent acute infections or vaccinations. Here immunoSEQ multiplex PCR was the method, and the copy in TCRdb shows in-frame clones only, minus some. Among roughly 2.6 million clones listed, just over 90% were seen once. Comment on this clone: Its antigen is still unknown.

The chain uses TRBV30 and TRBJ2-5; D might be TRBD1 (5 bases). What was sequenced was naive CD4+ T cells sorted from blood. As for subset: CD45RA+ positively selected. This clonotype originated in a man between 18 and 29 years old in good health. CDR3 protein: CAWRQETFQETQYF. CDR3 sequence (DNA): TGTGCCTGGAGACAGGAGACCTTCCAAGAGACCCAGTACTTC. The whole variable domain, remainder taken from reference TRBV30 and TRBJ2-5, is SQTIHQWPATLVQPVGSPLSLECTVEGTSNPNLYWYRQAAGRGLQLLFYSVGIGQISSEVPQNLSASRPQDRQFILSSKKLLLSDSGFYLCAWRQETFQETQYFGPGTRLLVL.